The T cell receptor beta chain described here comes from a study of read filtering for tumor transcriptome and immune sequencing. Trimming removed 0 bases at V and 0 bases at J, with 14 bases between. Germline V gene data show CDR1 as SGHRS and CDR2 as YFSETQ. The CDR3 is 17 amino acids. Overall study findings and caveats: In IR-seq, single-read clonotypes were about 80% of clonotypes but around 4% of reads.

The library was built from about 400 ng RNA with molecular barcoded adaptors for alpha/delta and beta/gamma chains. TCRdb analysed the reads with MiXCR anew, one entry per CDR3 protein. Altogether some 120,000 distinct CDR3 sequences are present, roughly 13% being singletons, with the ten largest covering about 11%. This clonotype was counted between two and nine times. Its antigen is not known. The sample was a population of CD138-negative cells sorted from bone marrow. The clonotype was recovered from a donor at least 40 years old with multiple myeloma. The chain couples TRBV5-1 to TRBJ2-3, with D possibly being TRBD1 (6 bases). Written as DNA, the CDR3 is TGCGCCAGCAGCTTGGGAGGGTCGACAGGAAGCACAGATACGCAGTATTTT. Translated: CASSLGGSTGSTDTQYF.